The entry below describes one T cell receptor beta chain. The authors' processing: Estimated nucleated cell counts came from reference gene primer amplification. The table came from immunoSEQ multiplex PCR; TCRdb's copy has only in-frame clones and leaves some out. The DNA was the basis for D and trimming; V, J and clone size are from that table. Of almost 200,000 clones in the sample, 86% were seen once. Germline values: CDR1 ENHRY, CDR2 SYGVKD. The V gene lost 0 bases and the J gene lost 6 bases, with 14 bases spanning the gap. CDR3 length: 15 amino acids. The data are from a study of blood T cell repertoires in COVID-19. Study context: The United States, Italy and Spain provided the acute and convalescent COVID-19 samples. Sample material is recorded as cDNA or gDNA derived from T cells, B-cell-depleted T cells, or PBMCs.

The sample consisted of peripheral blood. V gene TRBV10-3 combines with J gene TRBJ1-2; maybe TRBD1 (5 bases). The sequence derives from a woman between 65 and 79 years old with acute or convalescent COVID-19. The CDR3 sequence is CAISESPGQGNGYTF. CDR3 nucleotides: TGTGCCATCAGTGAGTCTCCGGGTCAGGGAAATGGCTACACCTTC.